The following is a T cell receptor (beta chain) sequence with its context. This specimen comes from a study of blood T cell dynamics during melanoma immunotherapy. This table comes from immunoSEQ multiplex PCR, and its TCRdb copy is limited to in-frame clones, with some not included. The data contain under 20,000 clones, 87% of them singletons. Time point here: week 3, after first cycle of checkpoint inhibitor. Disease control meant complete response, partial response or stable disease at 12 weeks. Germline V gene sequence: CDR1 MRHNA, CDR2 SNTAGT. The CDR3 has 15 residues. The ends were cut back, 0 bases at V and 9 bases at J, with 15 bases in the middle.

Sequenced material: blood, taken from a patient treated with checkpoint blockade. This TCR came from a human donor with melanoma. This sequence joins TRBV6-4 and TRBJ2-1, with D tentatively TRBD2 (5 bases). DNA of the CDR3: TGTGCCAGCAGTGACTCGAACCGGGTTCGGGGTGAGCAGTTCTTC. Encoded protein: CASSDSNRVRGEQFF.